This TCR beta chain was identified in a study of T cell changes during pregnancy in multiple sclerosis. CDR1 is MDHEN and CDR2 is SYDVKM in the germline V gene. This CDR3 is built from 14 residues. V was pared by 7 bases and J by 6 bases, with 18 bases between. TCRdb keeps only in-frame clones here, not all; method: immunoSEQ multiplex PCR. The table lists just over 80,000 clones, about 96% of them singletons. The chain is built from TRBV28 and TRBJ1-1; D might be TRBD1 (5 bases). Sequencing was performed on peripheral blood, taken in the second trimester of pregnancy. The receptor was isolated from a female donor with multiple sclerosis, enrolled in a pregnancy study. CDR3 nucleotides: TGTGCCAGCAAGATCGGTCAGGGAAGGGCTGAAGCTTTCTTT. This gives the protein CASKIGQGRAEAFF.